The 18 T cell receptor beta chains below all came from one sample that was sequenced in a study of shared clonotypes between healthy human individuals. Assay: immunoSEQ multiplex PCR; the TCRdb copy retains only in-frame clones and omits some. This table has some 900,000 clones, over 60% appearing once. Sequenced sample: memory CD4+ T cells sorted from blood. Regarding subset: CD45RA-negative fraction. The receptors were gathered from a man between 18 and 35 years old in good health.

This clone was seen many times. The chain recombines TRBV30 with TRBJ1-5, with D possibly matching TRBD1 (6 bases). V was shortened by 4 bases and J by 6 bases, with 25 bases between the two germline ends. From germline, CDR1 is GTSNPN and CDR2 SVGIG (reference sequence). The CDR3 has 17 residues. The CDR3 loop is CAWTPLEGVPGIQPQHF. The CDR3 DNA reads as TGTGCCTGGACCCCGCTTGAGGGGGTACCGGGAATTCAGCCCCAGCATTTT. The full variable domain, its missing parts supplied by reference TRBV30 and TRBJ1-5, is SQTIHQWPATLVQPVGSPLSLECTVEGTSNPNLYWYRQAAGRGLQLLFYSVGIGQISSEVPQNLSASRPQDRQFILSSKKLLLSDSGFYLCAWTPLEGVPGIQPQHFGDGTRLSIL.

This clone occurred a few times. V usage is TRBV6-1 and J usage is TRBJ1-5; tentative D call: TRBD1 (5 bases). Trimming removed 5 bases at V and 3 bases at J, with 11 bases between. Germline-derived CDR1 and CDR2 are MNHNS and SASEGT. The CDR3 consists of 14 residues. The CDR3 DNA follows: TGTGCCAGCAGTCGCAGGGAGAACAATCAGCCCCAGCATTTT. Translating it yields CASSRRENNQPQHF.

Turning to this clone: Other DNA sequences in this sample translate to the same CDR3. The V call is TRBV10-1, the J call TRBJ1-1; D not resolved. Germline-derived CDR1 and CDR2 are WNHNN and SYGVQD (reference sequence). The CDR3 is made up of 19 amino acids. V was shortened by 6 bases and J by 0 bases, with 26 bases between the two germline ends. CDR3 in DNA: TGCGCCAGCAGCGCTCCCCAAGCGGGCCTTTCCCCCATGAACACTGAAGCTTTCTTT. This translates into CASSAPQAGLSPMNTEAFF.

The chain recombines TRBV29-1 with TRBJ2-3; a weak D match, TRBD1 (7 bases). The V end lost 0 bases, the J end lost 0 bases, and 13 bases lay between the germline ends. Looked up from germline, CDR1 is SQVTM and CDR2 is ANQGSEA. There are 16 residues in the CDR3. This CDR3 reads CSVEETGRSSTDTQYF. CDR3 nucleotides: TGCAGCGTTGAAGAGACAGGGAGGTCTAGCACAGATACGCAGTATTTT.

Regarding this clone: Within the sample, other DNA sequences also encode this same CDR3. The chain is built from TRBV5-4 and TRBJ2-7; 7 bases agree with TRBD2. Losses at the gene ends were 4 bases for V and 7 bases for J; bases not matched to a gene: 5. The CDR3 loop spans 12 amino acids. Germline CDR1 SGHNT, CDR2 YYREEE (reference sequence). Here the CDR3 reads CASSLTGGEQYF. The CDR3 bases are TGTGCCAGCAGCCTTACGGGGGGAGAGCAGTACTTC.

A few counts support this clone. The chain uses TRBV6-1 and TRBJ2-5, with a tentative D call TRBD2 (6 bases). The germline gives CDR1 MNHNS, CDR2 SASEGT. Trimming left V 11 bases short and J 1 base short, with 20 bases between. CDR3 length: 15 residues. The CDR3 DNA follows: TGTGCCTGCAAACCACAGTTGGGGGGCCAAGAGACCCAGTACTTC. This codes for CACKPQLGGQETQYF.

The rearrangement links TRBV7-9 to TRBJ2-3; D possibly corresponds to TRBD2 (5 bases). Germline CDR1 and CDR2: SEHNR and FQNEAQ (reference sequence). Trimming removed 1 base from V and 0 bases from J, with 11 bases in between. CDR3 length: 16 residues. The CDR3 DNA reads as TGTGCCAGCAGCTTAGGAAGCGGTGCTAGCACAGATACGCAGTATTTT. This codes for CASSLGSGASTDTQYF.

The rearrangement uses TRBV6-6 and TRBJ1-1; TRBD1 agrees at 9 bases. The length of the CDR3 is 14 residues. Trimming removed 4 bases from V and 9 bases from J; junction bases left unmatched: 9. Germline CDR1 reads MNHNY; CDR2 reads SVGAGI (reference sequence). Here the CDR3 reads CASSSRTGEAQAFF. The CDR3 nucleotides read TGTGCCAGCAGTTCCCGGACAGGGGAGGCTCAAGCTTTCTTT.

The genes are TRBV7-2 and TRBJ1-1; D remains ambiguous. V was clipped by 2 bases and J by 5 bases, with 9 bases between them. The CDR3 has 13 amino acids. Per the germline V gene, CDR1 is SGHTA and CDR2 is FQGNSA. The CDR3 protein is CASSLSSATEAFF. For the CDR3, the DNA is TGTGCCAGCAGCTTATCTAGTGCAACTGAAGCTTTCTTT.

Comment on this clone: Other DNA variants within this sample encode the same CDR3. This CDR3 reads CASSLVGSGANVLTF. The DNA for the CDR3 is TGCGCCAGCAGCTTGGTAGGATCAGGGGCCAACGTCCTGACTTTC. This sequence joins TRBV5-1 and TRBJ2-6; D uncertain. V was clipped by 0 bases and J by 4 bases, with 8 bases between them. This CDR3 is 15 amino acids long. Germline lookup yields CDR1 SGHRS and CDR2 YFSETQ.

The chain couples TRBV30 to TRBJ1-4; 8 nucleotides match TRBD1. CDR3 length equals 15 residues. The V segment lost 2 bases and the J segment 5 bases; nucleotides outside the gene matches: 7. Germline V gives CDR1 GTSNPN, CDR2 SVGIG (reference sequence). The chain's CDR3 is CAWSPWDRRNEKLFF. In DNA form, the CDR3 reads TGTGCCTGGAGTCCCTGGGACAGGAGGAATGAAAAACTGTTTTTT. Based on the CDR3 plus reference TRBV30 and TRBJ1-4, the full variable domain is SQTIHQWPATLVQPVGSPLSLECTVEGTSNPNLYWYRQAAGRGLQLLFYSVGIGQISSEVPQNLSASRPQDRQFILSSKKLLLSDSGFYLCAWSPWDRRNEKLFFGSGTQLSVL.

The chain joins TRBV6-5 to TRBJ1-1; 7 bases fit TRBD1. The CDR3 is made up of 15 amino acids. V shed 5 bases and J 0 bases; nucleotides not matched to a gene: 6. Germline values: CDR1 MNHEY, CDR2 SVGAGI. The DNA of the CDR3 is TGTGCCAGCAGTCCAGGGGGGGGCCTGAACACTGAAGCTTTCTTT. It translates to CASSPGGGLNTEAFF.

The V gene is TRBV7-9, the J gene TRBJ2-2, with D perhaps matching TRBD1 (6 bases). Germline CDR1 and CDR2: SEHNR and FQNEAQ (reference sequence). The CDR3 spans 16 residues. Trimming stripped 3 bases from V and 6 bases from J, with 17 bases between. This CDR3 is CASSLQQGNNAGELFF. The CDR3 DNA reads as TGTGCCAGCAGCTTGCAACAGGGTAACAATGCCGGGGAGCTGTTTTTT.

This clone was recorded only once. The chain joins TRBV7-8 to TRBJ1-5, with D possibly matching TRBD1 (5 bases). The germline V gene has CDR1 SGHVS and CDR2 FQNEAQ. Between the trimmed V and J ends, which lost 4 bases and 6 bases, there was a span of 16 bases. CDR3 size: 15 residues. The CDR3, as DNA: TGTGCCAGCAGCTCCGGGGCCCGAAAGGGTCAGCCCCAGCATTTT. This codes for CASSSGARKGQPQHF.

This clone was seen a handful of times. The chain is built from TRBV7-8 and TRBJ2-1; D unresolved. The CDR3 is made up of 12 amino acids. Trimming shortened V by 1 base and J by 6 bases, and 4 bases separated the two germline ends. Germline V CDR1 and CDR2: SGHVS, FQNEAQ. DNA of the CDR3: TGTGCCAGCAGCTTAGAAGTCAATGAGCAGTTCTTC. It encodes CASSLEVNEQFF.

The chain's CDR3 is CAISESKGLRGSYEQYF. The DNA of the CDR3 is TGTGCCATCAGTGAGTCGAAGGGATTGAGAGGGTCCTACGAGCAGTACTTC. This sequence joins TRBV10-3 and TRBJ2-7; the D gene is possibly TRBD2 (5 bases). Germline-derived CDR1 and CDR2 are ENHRY and SYGVKD. V lost 0 bases and J lost 1, with 16 bases in between. The CDR3 contains 17 residues.

In this sample, this clone turned up once. The J gene is TRBJ1-2, the V gene TRBV7-2, with a weak D call TRBD1 (6 bases). The germline CDR1 and CDR2 sequences are SGHTA and FQGNSA. V lost 7 bases to trimming and J lost 0 bases, with 12 bases between them. The CDR3 loop spans 14 amino acids. The CDR3 spells CASTTGSSNYGYTF. As DNA, the CDR3 is TGTGCCAGCACCACAGGGTCGTCTAACTATGGCTACACCTTC.

This CDR3 is CASSKGTNEKLFF. As DNA, the CDR3 is TGTGCCAGCAGCAAGGGCACTAATGAAAAACTGTTTTTT. This chain joins TRBV5-5 and TRBJ1-4; no firm D call. Trimming shortened V by 4 bases and J by 2 bases, and 6 bases separated the two germline ends. Per germline, CDR1 SGHKS and CDR2 YYEKEE (reference sequence). CDR3 size: 13 residues.